This note documents a single T cell receptor beta chain sequence. Its antigen is unidentified. Treatment in this sample: roughly nine-day PBMC culture with coronavirus spike peptide pools or control peptides (ViraFEST assay). The V end lost 10 bases, the J end lost 2 bases, and 12 bases lay between the germline ends. The length of the CDR3 is 12 residues. In germline, CDR1 is MDHEN, CDR2 SYDVKM. This sample is part of a study of vaccination and CD4 T cells after COVID-19. Study background: At a median approximately 97 days (range 35 to 161) after diagnosis, post-COVID samples were drawn. The authors gave control cultures a CEFX pool, an HIV-1 Nef pool, or no peptide. Study-level points and caveats: The study found median SARS-CoV-2-reactive clonotypes rising from about 20 to 38, not significantly.

Sequencing of the DNA from cultured CD4+ T cells was carried out with the Oncomine TCR Beta short-read assay. One entry per CDR3 protein results from TCRdb running MiXCR on the PCR reads. The data hold about 7,400 distinct CDR3 sequences, with 73% observed a single time. The chain combines TRBV28 with TRBJ2-7, with no clear D. The sequence was obtained from a human donor who had recovered from COVID-19. The sequenced material came from CD4+ T cells from blood, cultured in vitro. The CDR3 spells CATGRLAYEQYF. In DNA, the CDR3 is TGTGCCACCGGAAGGCTTGCCTACGAGCAGTACTTC.